The present T cell receptor (beta chain) was sequenced within a study of tumor and adjacent non-tumor tissue in lung cancer. Study findings and constraints: Compared with tumor, normal lung showed significantly lower TCR diversity.

Germline assignment: CDR1 SQVTM and CDR2 ANQGSEA. This CDR3 is 13 amino acids long. Concerning this clonotype: Its antigen remains unknown. A read error may produce the germline difference seen at one junction end.

TCRbeta libraries were built with three rounds of nested PCR, modified from ARM-PCR. Each CDR3 protein gets one entry after TCRdb re-called the multiplex PCR reads with MiXCR. The sample consists of approximately 130,000 distinct CDR3 sequences, roughly 64% of them appearing once. The template was RNA from unsorted bulk tissue. The source of this sequence is a man aged 30 to 45 with non-small cell lung cancer. Sequenced: lung tumor tissue. The genes are TRBV29-1 and TRBJ1-4; D uncertain. The CDR3 protein is CSVVQATDEKLCF. CDR3 DNA: TGCAGCGTTGTCCAGGCAACTGATGAAAAACTGTGTTTT.